Listed below are T cell receptor beta chains from one sample, sequenced in a study of T cell repertoires in cytomegalovirus infection. TCRdb reprocessed the reads via MiXCR and lists one record per CDR3 protein. This table has 150,000 or so distinct CDR3 sequences, over 15% appearing once. The specimen sequenced was CD8+ T cells from PBMCs. The receptors here all came from a human donor in good health (CMV status not recorded). Some clones in this sample may be carry-over from other donors' samples. Both conserved end residues are part of each CDR3. D genes are given only for firm matches. Not every row has a clone size; where given, it reads once, few, many or a size class.

d_gene: .; v_gene: TRBV6-2/TRBV6-3; j_gene: TRBJ2-7; abundance: .; CDR3nt: TGTGCCAGCAGTTACTGGGGAGAAGCCTTGGACGAGCAGTACTTC; CDR3aa: CASSYWGEALDEQYF
d_gene: TRBD2; v_gene: TRBV6-4; j_gene: TRBJ2-3; abundance: few; CDR3nt: TGTGCCAGCAGTGAAGCGGGAGGCACAGATACGCAGTATTTT; CDR3aa: CASSEAGGTDTQYF
d_gene: .; v_gene: TRBV6-2/TRBV6-3; j_gene: TRBJ2-7; abundance: few; CDR3nt: TGTGCCAGCAGTTACGGGGAGTTCTACGAGCAGTACTTC; CDR3aa: CASSYGEFYEQYF
d_gene: TRBD2; v_gene: TRBV15; j_gene: TRBJ2-7; abundance: .; CDR3nt: TGTGCCACCAGCAGAGATAACGAGCGGGGCTACGAGCAGTACTTC; CDR3aa: CATSRDNERGYEQYF
d_gene: .; v_gene: TRBV25-1; j_gene: TRBJ2-2; abundance: few; CDR3nt: TGTGCCAGCAGCTGGGAGCGCACCGGGGAGCTGTTTTTT; CDR3aa: CASSWERTGELFF
d_gene: .; v_gene: TRBV13; j_gene: TRBJ1-4; abundance: .; CDR3nt: TGTGCCAGCAGCTTATACCGGACAACTAATGAAAAACTGTTTTTT; CDR3aa: CASSLYRTTNEKLFF
d_gene: TRBD2; v_gene: TRBV28; j_gene: TRBJ2-1; abundance: few; CDR3nt: TGTGCCAGCAGTCTCCAGACTAGCGGGGGGTACAATGAGCAGTTCTTC; CDR3aa: CASSLQTSGGYNEQFF
d_gene: .; v_gene: TRBV4-2; j_gene: TRBJ1-2; abundance: .; CDR3nt: TGTGCCAGCAGCCAATCCATAGGGCCTGGGGGCTACACCTTC; CDR3aa: CASSQSIGPGGYTF
d_gene: .; v_gene: TRBV5-6; j_gene: TRBJ1-3; abundance: .; CDR3nt: TGTGCCAGCAGCCCACGCCACAGGGAAGTCGCTGGAAACACCATATATTTT; CDR3aa: CASSPRHREVAGNTIYF
d_gene: .; v_gene: TRBV12-3/TRBV12-4; j_gene: TRBJ2-7; abundance: .; CDR3nt: TGTGCCAGCAGCCCCACCGGAGGGGGGGTAGGCCCCCCCAACTTC; CDR3aa: CASSPTGGGVGPPNF
d_gene: .; v_gene: TRBV28; j_gene: TRBJ2-7; abundance: .; CDR3nt: TGTGCCAGCAGTTCCCCCGGAGGGACCTACGAGCAGTACTTC; CDR3aa: CASSSPGGTYEQYF
d_gene: .; v_gene: TRBV28; j_gene: TRBJ2-1; abundance: few; CDR3nt: TGTGCCAGCAGTTCCGACAGTACTACTGACAATGAGCAGTTCTTC; CDR3aa: CASSSDSTTDNEQFF
d_gene: .; v_gene: TRBV7-8; j_gene: TRBJ1-5; abundance: .; CDR3nt: TGTGCCAGCAGCTTAGGATTAGAACAGAATCCTTATAGCAATCAGCCCCAGCATTTT; CDR3aa: CASSLGLEQNPYSNQPQHF
d_gene: TRBD1; v_gene: TRBV12-3/TRBV12-4; j_gene: TRBJ2-1; abundance: .; CDR3nt: TGTGCCAGCAGTCCGACAGGGATTGAGCAGTTCTTC; CDR3aa: CASSPTGIEQFF
d_gene: TRBD2; v_gene: TRBV24-1; j_gene: TRBJ2-7; abundance: .; CDR3nt: TGTGCCACCAGTGATTTGGTGGAGGGGAGGGACGAGCAGTACTTC; CDR3aa: CATSDLVEGRDEQYF
d_gene: .; v_gene: TRBV12-3/TRBV12-4; j_gene: TRBJ1-1; abundance: .; CDR3nt: TGTGCCAGCAGTTTTAACAGAATGAACACTGAAGCTTTCTTT; CDR3aa: CASSFNRMNTEAFF
d_gene: TRBD1; v_gene: TRBV7-6; j_gene: TRBJ2-1; abundance: few; CDR3nt: TGTGCCAGCAGCCGAGGGACAGGGGGGATATACAATGAGCAGTTCTTC; CDR3aa: CASSRGTGGIYNEQFF
d_gene: .; v_gene: TRBV27; j_gene: TRBJ2-7; abundance: few; CDR3nt: TGTGCCAGCTCACACGGACTTTCCTACGAGCAGTACTTC; CDR3aa: CASSHGLSYEQYF
d_gene: TRBD2; v_gene: TRBV6-2/TRBV6-3; j_gene: TRBJ2-1; abundance: .; CDR3nt: TGTGCCAGCAGTTACTCTGCTAGCGGGGGGAATTTCGAGCAGTTCTTC; CDR3aa: CASSYSASGGNFEQFF
d_gene: .; v_gene: TRBV9; j_gene: TRBJ2-1; abundance: few; CDR3nt: TGTGCCAGCAGCGTAGCGAGGGGTTGGGATGAGCAGTTCTTC; CDR3aa: CASSVARGWDEQFF
d_gene: .; v_gene: TRBV7-3; j_gene: TRBJ1-2; abundance: few; CDR3nt: TGTGCCAGCAGCTTCGGAGGAGGGTATGGCTACACCTTC; CDR3aa: CASSFGGGYGYTF
d_gene: .; v_gene: TRBV28; j_gene: TRBJ1-2; abundance: few; CDR3nt: TGTGCCAGCAGACGACAGGAGACTAACTATGGCTACACCTTC; CDR3aa: CASRRQETNYGYTF
d_gene: TRBD1; v_gene: TRBV9; j_gene: TRBJ2-7; abundance: .; CDR3nt: TGTGCCAGCAGCGGAAGGGACAGCTCATGGGAGCAGTACTTC; CDR3aa: CASSGRDSSWEQYF
d_gene: .; v_gene: TRBV4-3; j_gene: TRBJ2-7; abundance: few; CDR3nt: TGCGCCAGCAGCCAAGGAGAGGGGCGCTACTACGAGCAGTACTTC; CDR3aa: CASSQGEGRYYEQYF
d_gene: .; v_gene: TRBV6-2/TRBV6-3; j_gene: TRBJ2-7; abundance: .; CDR3nt: TGTGCCAGCGTGACATCCTTGGACGAGCAGTACTTC; CDR3aa: CASVTSLDEQYF
d_gene: .; v_gene: TRBV7-3; j_gene: TRBJ2-3; abundance: few; CDR3nt: TGTGCCAGCAGCCTTCGGGGTTCCGTCGCAGATACGCAGTATTTT; CDR3aa: CASSLRGSVADTQYF
d_gene: .; v_gene: TRBV19; j_gene: TRBJ2-3; abundance: few; CDR3nt: TGTGCCAGTAGCCTCGGCGGTGTGAGCACAGATACGCAGTATTTT; CDR3aa: CASSLGGVSTDTQYF
d_gene: .; v_gene: TRBV29-1; j_gene: TRBJ2-3; abundance: .; CDR3nt: TGCAGCGTTGGACTAGAGACAAGCACAGATACGCAGTATTTT; CDR3aa: CSVGLETSTDTQYF
d_gene: .; v_gene: TRBV6-2/TRBV6-3; j_gene: TRBJ2-5; abundance: .; CDR3nt: TGTGCCAGCAGTTACTCACGGCCAGAGACCCAGTACTTC; CDR3aa: CASSYSRPETQYF
d_gene: TRBD1; v_gene: TRBV5-5; j_gene: TRBJ2-6; abundance: .; CDR3nt: TGTGCCAGCAGCTCTCTGACAGGGGGGACGGCTGGGGCCAACGTCCTGACTTTC; CDR3aa: CASSSLTGGTAGANVLTF
d_gene: .; v_gene: TRBV20-1; j_gene: TRBJ1-5; abundance: .; CDR3nt: TGCAGTGCTAGGGAGGGCCTTTATAGCAATCAGCCCCAGCATTTT; CDR3aa: CSAREGLYSNQPQHF
d_gene: .; v_gene: TRBV7-6; j_gene: TRBJ1-5; abundance: .; CDR3nt: TGTGCCAGCAGCGCCTACGGAGATCAGCCCCAGCATTTT; CDR3aa: CASSAYGDQPQHF
d_gene: .; v_gene: TRBV7-2; j_gene: TRBJ2-3; abundance: many; CDR3nt: TGTGCCAGCAGCTCCAGGGGCACCAGCACAGATACGCAGTATTTT; CDR3aa: CASSSRGTSTDTQYF
d_gene: .; v_gene: TRBV20-1; j_gene: TRBJ2-3; abundance: .; CDR3nt: TGCAGCACCACAGGTGGGGGGACTGGCACAGATACGCAGTATTTT; CDR3aa: CSTTGGGTGTDTQYF
d_gene: .; v_gene: TRBV7-8; j_gene: TRBJ1-4; abundance: .; CDR3nt: TGTGCCAGCAGCTTAGAACGGGACCGAACTAATGAAAAACTGTTTTTT; CDR3aa: CASSLERDRTNEKLFF
d_gene: TRBD1; v_gene: TRBV29-1; j_gene: TRBJ2-1; abundance: few; CDR3nt: TGCAGCGTTGAAGGAGACAGGGCCGATGAGCAGTTCTTC; CDR3aa: CSVEGDRADEQFF
d_gene: .; v_gene: TRBV28; j_gene: TRBJ2-2; abundance: few; CDR3nt: TGTGCCAGCAGTTTTAGACCCAGGGGGGAGCTGTTTTTT; CDR3aa: CASSFRPRGELFF
d_gene: .; v_gene: TRBV28; j_gene: TRBJ2-7; abundance: .; CDR3nt: TGTGCCAGCAGTTTAGATCGCTCCGGGATCCACTACGAGCAGTACTTC; CDR3aa: CASSLDRSGIHYEQYF
d_gene: .; v_gene: TRBV7-8; j_gene: TRBJ2-7; abundance: few; CDR3nt: TGTGCCAGCAGCTTACCAGGGGTCACCTACGAGCAGTACTTC; CDR3aa: CASSLPGVTYEQYF
d_gene: .; v_gene: TRBV7-2; j_gene: TRBJ2-3; abundance: many; CDR3nt: TGTGCCACCCGCTCCGGGGATCCCACAGATACGCAGTATTTT; CDR3aa: CATRSGDPTDTQYF
d_gene: .; v_gene: TRBV28; j_gene: TRBJ2-7; abundance: .; CDR3nt: TGTGCCAGCAGTCCCCTAGTAAGGGGGACCTACGAGCAGTACTTC; CDR3aa: CASSPLVRGTYEQYF
d_gene: .; v_gene: TRBV11-3; j_gene: TRBJ1-2; abundance: .; CDR3nt: TGTGCCAGCAGCTTAGCCGCGCCCCGCGGCTACACCTTC; CDR3aa: CASSLAAPRGYTF
d_gene: .; v_gene: TRBV29-1; j_gene: TRBJ2-1; abundance: few; CDR3nt: TGCAGCGTCGTCCTTTCCGGGACCTCAGTCAATGAGCAGTTCTTC; CDR3aa: CSVVLSGTSVNEQFF
d_gene: TRBD1; v_gene: TRBV19; j_gene: TRBJ2-1; abundance: .; CDR3nt: TGTGCCAGTAGTATACCACCTAACAGGGGTCTACCGGAGCAGTTCTTC; CDR3aa: CASSIPPNRGLPEQFF
d_gene: .; v_gene: TRBV27; j_gene: TRBJ2-7; abundance: few; CDR3nt: TGTGCCAGCAGTTTAGGCTACCCGGGGGCCTCCTCCTACGAGCAGTACTTC; CDR3aa: CASSLGYPGASSYEQYF
d_gene: TRBD1; v_gene: TRBV12-3/TRBV12-4; j_gene: TRBJ1-2; abundance: .; CDR3nt: TGTGCCAGCAGTCATTCCCGGGACAGGGGGCGCGAAGGCTACACCTTC; CDR3aa: CASSHSRDRGREGYTF
d_gene: TRBD2; v_gene: TRBV7-9; j_gene: TRBJ2-1; abundance: few; CDR3nt: TGTGCCAGCAGCCTTCTCTCTAGCGGGGATTACAATGAGCAGTTCTTC; CDR3aa: CASSLLSSGDYNEQFF
d_gene: .; v_gene: TRBV7-8; j_gene: TRBJ2-1; abundance: few; CDR3nt: TGTGCCAGCAGCTCAACGGGACTTACTAATGAGCAGTTCTTC; CDR3aa: CASSSTGLTNEQFF
d_gene: TRBD2; v_gene: TRBV5-6; j_gene: TRBJ2-1; abundance: .; CDR3nt: TGTGCCAGCAGCCCTAGCGGGATATACAATGAGCAGTTCTTC; CDR3aa: CASSPSGIYNEQFF
d_gene: .; v_gene: TRBV6-2/TRBV6-3; j_gene: TRBJ2-5; abundance: many; CDR3nt: TGTGCCAGCAGCCCCTGGGGAGAACAAGAGACCCAGTACTTC; CDR3aa: CASSPWGEQETQYF
d_gene: .; v_gene: TRBV7-2; j_gene: TRBJ2-3; abundance: few; CDR3nt: TGTGCCAGCAGCTTATTCCCGGGAACAGATACGCAGTATTTT; CDR3aa: CASSLFPGTDTQYF
d_gene: .; v_gene: TRBV7-2; j_gene: TRBJ1-2; abundance: few; CDR3nt: TGTGCCAGCAGCCCGCGAGGGGAAGGATCCTATGGCTACACCTTC; CDR3aa: CASSPRGEGSYGYTF
d_gene: .; v_gene: TRBV27; j_gene: TRBJ1-1; abundance: .; CDR3nt: TGTGCCAGCACCACAGGGCTGAACACTGAAGCTTTCTTT; CDR3aa: CASTTGLNTEAFF
d_gene: TRBD1; v_gene: TRBV6-1; j_gene: TRBJ2-7; abundance: .; CDR3nt: TGTGCCAGCAGTGACCGGACAGGGCTCGAGCAGTACTTC; CDR3aa: CASSDRTGLEQYF
d_gene: .; v_gene: TRBV19; j_gene: TRBJ2-1; abundance: .; CDR3nt: TGTGCCACTGGGTTGGGTAGCGGTTACGAGCAGTTCTTC; CDR3aa: CATGLGSGYEQFF